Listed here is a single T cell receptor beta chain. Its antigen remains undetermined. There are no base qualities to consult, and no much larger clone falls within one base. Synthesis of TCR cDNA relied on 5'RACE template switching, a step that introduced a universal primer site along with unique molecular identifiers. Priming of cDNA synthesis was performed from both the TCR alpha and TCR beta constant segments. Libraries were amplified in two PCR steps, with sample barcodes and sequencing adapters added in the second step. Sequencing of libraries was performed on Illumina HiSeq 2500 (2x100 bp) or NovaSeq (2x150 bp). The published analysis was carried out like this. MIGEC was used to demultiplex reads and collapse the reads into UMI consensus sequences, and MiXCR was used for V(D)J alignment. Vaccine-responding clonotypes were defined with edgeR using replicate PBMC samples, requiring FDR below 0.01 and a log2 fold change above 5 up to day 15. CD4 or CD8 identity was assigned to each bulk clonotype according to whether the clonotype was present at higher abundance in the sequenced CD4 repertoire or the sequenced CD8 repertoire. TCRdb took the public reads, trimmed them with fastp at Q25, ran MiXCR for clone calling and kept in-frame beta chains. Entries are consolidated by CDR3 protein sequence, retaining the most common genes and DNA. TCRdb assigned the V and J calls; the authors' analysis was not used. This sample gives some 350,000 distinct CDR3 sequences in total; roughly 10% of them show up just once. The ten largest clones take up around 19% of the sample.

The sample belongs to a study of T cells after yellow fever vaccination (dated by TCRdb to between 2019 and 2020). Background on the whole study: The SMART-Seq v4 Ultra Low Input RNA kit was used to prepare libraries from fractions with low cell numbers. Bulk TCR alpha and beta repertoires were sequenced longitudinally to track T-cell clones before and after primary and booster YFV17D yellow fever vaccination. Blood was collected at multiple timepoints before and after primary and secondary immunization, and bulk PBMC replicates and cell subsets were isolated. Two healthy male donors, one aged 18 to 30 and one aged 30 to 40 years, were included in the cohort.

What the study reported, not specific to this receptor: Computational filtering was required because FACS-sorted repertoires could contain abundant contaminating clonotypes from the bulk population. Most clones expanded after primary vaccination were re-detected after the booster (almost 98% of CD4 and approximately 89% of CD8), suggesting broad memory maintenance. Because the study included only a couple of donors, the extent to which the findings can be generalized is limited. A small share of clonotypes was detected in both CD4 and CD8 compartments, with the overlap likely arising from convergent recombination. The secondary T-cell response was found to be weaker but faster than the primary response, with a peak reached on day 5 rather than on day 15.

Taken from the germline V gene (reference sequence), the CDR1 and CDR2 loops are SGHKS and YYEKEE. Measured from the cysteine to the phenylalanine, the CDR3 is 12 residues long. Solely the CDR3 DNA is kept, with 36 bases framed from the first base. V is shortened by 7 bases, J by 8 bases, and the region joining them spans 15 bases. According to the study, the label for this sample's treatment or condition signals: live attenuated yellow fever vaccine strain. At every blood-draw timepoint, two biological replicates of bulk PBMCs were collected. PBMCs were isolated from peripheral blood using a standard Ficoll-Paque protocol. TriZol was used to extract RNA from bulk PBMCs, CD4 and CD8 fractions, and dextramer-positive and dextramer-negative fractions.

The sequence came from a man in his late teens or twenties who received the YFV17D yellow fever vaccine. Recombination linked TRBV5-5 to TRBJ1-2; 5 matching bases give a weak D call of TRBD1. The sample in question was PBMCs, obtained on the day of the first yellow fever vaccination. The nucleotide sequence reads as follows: TGTGCCAGCTCGTATGTGGGGGACGGCTACACCTTC. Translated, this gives CASSYVGDGYTF.